This T cell receptor (beta chain) was captured in a study of radiation and T cells in renal cell carcinoma. The time point here: blood 4 weeks post-SBRT, at nephrectomy. Treatment: 15 Gy SBRT to primary tumor, nephrectomy 4 weeks later. Method: immunoSEQ multiplex PCR; TCRdb's copy keeps in-frame clones and lacks some. Of about 86,000 clones listed, around four fifths were seen once; the top ten hold 9.4%. CDR3 size: 12 residues. The V end was cut by 2 bases, the J end by 5 bases, with 8 bases between. Looked up from germline, CDR1 is SGHRS and CDR2 is YFSETQ. The sequences come from blood, collected from a patient whose treatment included radiotherapy and nephrectomy. The receptor's source is a man over 45 with renal cell carcinoma. The rearrangement uses TRBV5-1 and TRBJ2-7; D perhaps matches TRBD1 (6 bases). CDR3 loop: CASSLQGDEQYF. The CDR3 region has the DNA TGCGCCAGCAGCTTACAGGGAGACGAGCAGTACTTC.